This T cell receptor (beta chain) was retrieved from a study of T-cell reconstitution after alpha-beta-depleted transplantation in children. The germline gives CDR1 DFQATT, CDR2 SNEGSKA (reference sequence). CDR3 length equals 16 residues. Trimming stripped 1 base from V and 3 bases from J, with 16 bases between. This clonotype was seen ten or more times. For TCRbeta, the library was prepared with unique molecular identifiers. TCRdb re-called the PCR reads with MiXCR, one entry per CDR3 protein. In the table there are hundreds of thousands of distinct CDR3 sequences, around 17% of which are singletons.

The source is a human donor who donated a stem cell graft to a child with acute myeloid leukemia. This chain uses TRBV20-1 with TRBJ1-5, with D possibly TRBD1 on 5 matching bases. Sequencing was performed on PBMCs from the stem cell graft donor, taken from the stem cell graft. CDR3 in DNA: TGCAGTGCTAGAGGGGGCGAGGGGAGAATCAATCAGCCCCAGCATTTT. This codes for CSARGGEGRINQPQHF.